This T cell receptor (beta chain) was sequenced during a study of blood T cell repertoires in COVID-19. At the level of the study: Sites across the United States, Italy and Spain contributed samples from acute and convalescent COVID-19. Sources were T cells, B-cell-depleted T cells, or PBMCs; the material itself was cDNA or gDNA.

J gave up 2 bases and V 5 bases, and 2 bases lay outside the gene matches. CDR3 size: 15 residues. The germline CDR1 and CDR2 sequences are MNHEY and SVGAGI. In its sample, this clone was seen once. The assay was immunoSEQ multiplex PCR, and TCRdb's table has in-frame clones only and misses some. This sample has 100,000 to 120,000 clones, with around 80% found just once. V gene TRBV6-5 combines with J gene TRBJ2-2; TRBD2 aligns across 10 bases. Source material: peripheral blood. This sequence was found in a woman older than 75 with acute or convalescent COVID-19. The CDR3 protein is CASSSGGGNTGELFF. In DNA form, the CDR3 reads TGTGCCAGCAGTAGCGGGGGGGGTAACACCGGGGAGCTGTTTTTT.